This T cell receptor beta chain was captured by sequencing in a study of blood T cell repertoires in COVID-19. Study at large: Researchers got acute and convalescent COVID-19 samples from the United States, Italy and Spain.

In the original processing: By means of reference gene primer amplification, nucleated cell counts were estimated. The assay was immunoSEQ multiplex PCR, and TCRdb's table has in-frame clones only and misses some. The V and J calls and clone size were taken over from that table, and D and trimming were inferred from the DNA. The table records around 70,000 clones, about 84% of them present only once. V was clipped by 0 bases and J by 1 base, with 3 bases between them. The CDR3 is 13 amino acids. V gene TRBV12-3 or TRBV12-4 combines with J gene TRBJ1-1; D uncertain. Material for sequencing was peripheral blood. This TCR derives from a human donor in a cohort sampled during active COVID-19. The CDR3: CASSLAANTEAFF. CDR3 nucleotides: TGTGCCAGCAGTTTAGCAGCGAACACTGAAGCTTTCTTT.